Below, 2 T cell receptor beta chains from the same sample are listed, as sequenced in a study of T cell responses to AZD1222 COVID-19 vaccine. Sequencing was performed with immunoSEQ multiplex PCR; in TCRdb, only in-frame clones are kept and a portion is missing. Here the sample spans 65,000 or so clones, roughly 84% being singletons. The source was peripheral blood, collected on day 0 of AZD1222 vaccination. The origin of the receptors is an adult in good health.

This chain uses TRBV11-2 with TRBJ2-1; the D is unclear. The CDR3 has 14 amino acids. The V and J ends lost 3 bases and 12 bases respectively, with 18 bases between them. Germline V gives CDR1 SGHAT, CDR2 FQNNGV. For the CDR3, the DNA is TGTGCCAGCAGCTTGGCCTTATATTATCCGGCGCAGTTCTTC. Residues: CASSLALYYPAQFF.

The CDR3 bases are TGTGCCAGCAGGGGACAGGGTGGGAGCGAAGCTTTCTTT. This gives the protein CASRGQGGSEAFF. The genes are TRBV2 and TRBJ1-1; TRBD1 matches 9 bases. Germline trimming cut 6 bases from V and 8 bases from J; bases unmatched to any gene: 7. The CDR3 sequence is 13 residues long. Germline V gene sequence: CDR1 SNHLY, CDR2 FYNNEI.